Here is one T cell receptor beta chain with its context. The antigen remains unidentified. This sample stems from a study of OX40 agonist ivuxolimab in advanced cancers. Notes on the study in general: In the expanded peripheral T cells, antigen specificity was never determined.

Assay: immunoSEQ multiplex PCR; the TCRdb copy retains only in-frame clones and omits some. The sample lists over 9,000 clones, 79% occurring once. The study sampled blood at baseline, cycle 4 day 1, and cycle 7 day 1. V was shortened by 8 bases and J by 0 bases, with 14 bases between the two germline ends. Germline CDR1 reads MNHNS; CDR2 reads SASEGT. This CDR3 spans 15 amino acids. The origin of this receptor is an adult with an advanced solid tumor such as melanoma, head and neck, liver or kidney cancer. This specimen consisted of CD4+ or CD8+ T cells sorted from blood, obtained in a trial of the OX40 agonist ivuxolimab. The J gene is TRBJ1-5, the V gene TRBV6-1, with D possibly matching TRBD1 (5 bases). CDR3 DNA: TGTGCCAGCGGTCCCTCAGGGAATAGCAATCAGCCCCAGCATTTT. This codes for CASGPSGNSNQPQHF.